This is a list of T cell receptor beta chains from one sample in a study of metastatic and nonmetastatic thyroid tumors. MiXCR was used by TCRdb to re-call the PCR reads. The data contain 24,000 or so clones, approximately 20% of them singletons. The specimen was blood. The receptor set was obtained from a female donor with papillary thyroid cancer or a benign thyroid nodule (not recorded which). Some clones in this sample may be carry-over from other donors' samples. Both conserved end residues are part of each CDR3. The D gene is left open where the match is weak. Rows give clone size only sometimes, using once, few, many, or a class for an expanded clone.

j_call: TRBJ1-5
clone_size: .
v_call: TRBV20-1
d_call: TRBD1
cdr3_nt: TGCAGTGCTCACACAGGGGAAAATCAGCCCCAGCATTTT
cdr3_aa: CSAHTGENQPQHF

j_call: TRBJ2-7
clone_size: few
v_call: TRBV7-8
d_call: TRBD2
cdr3_nt: TGTGCCAGCAGCTTAGTTCCTAGCGGGGGGTACGAGCAGTACTTC
cdr3_aa: CASSLVPSGGYEQYF

j_call: TRBJ2-1
clone_size: many
v_call: TRBV5-1
d_call: .
cdr3_nt: TGCGCCAGCACTACGGGAGAAACCTACAATGAGCAGTTCTTC
cdr3_aa: CASTTGETYNEQFF

j_call: TRBJ2-3
clone_size: .
v_call: TRBV11-2
d_call: .
cdr3_nt: TGTGCCAGCAGCTTAGCACCCATAGATACGCAGTATTTT
cdr3_aa: CASSLAPIDTQYF

j_call: TRBJ2-5
clone_size: .
v_call: TRBV3-1
d_call: .
cdr3_nt: TGTGCCAGCAACCAAGCTGGAACTCAGACCCAGTACTTC
cdr3_aa: CASNQAGTQTQYF

j_call: TRBJ2-2
clone_size: .
v_call: TRBV19
d_call: .
cdr3_nt: TGTGCCAGTGCCCTAGCAACCGGGGAGCTGTTTTTT
cdr3_aa: CASALATGELFF

j_call: TRBJ2-2
clone_size: many
v_call: TRBV9
d_call: .
cdr3_nt: TGTGCCAGCAGCGTAGGTGGGGAACACACCGGGGAGCTGTTTTTT
cdr3_aa: CASSVGGEHTGELFF

j_call: TRBJ2-7
clone_size: many
v_call: TRBV7-2
d_call: TRBD1
cdr3_nt: TGTGCCAGCAGCTTAGGACTGACAGGGGGTCCCTACGAGCAGTACTTC
cdr3_aa: CASSLGLTGGPYEQYF

j_call: TRBJ2-1
clone_size: .
v_call: TRBV11-2
d_call: TRBD2
cdr3_nt: TGTGCCAGCAGGTTAAGGGACGGGGGGTCCAATGAGCAGTTCTTC
cdr3_aa: CASRLRDGGSNEQFF

j_call: TRBJ1-5
clone_size: .
v_call: TRBV10-3
d_call: TRBD1
cdr3_nt: TGTGCCACCGGGACAGGAAGTGTGCCCCAGCATTTT
cdr3_aa: CATGTGSVPQHF

j_call: TRBJ2-7
clone_size: many
v_call: TRBV20-1
d_call: TRBD1
cdr3_nt: TGCAGTGCTAGAGATAGGGGACAGGGGGACCTCGAGCAGTACTTC
cdr3_aa: CSARDRGQGDLEQYF

j_call: TRBJ1-3
clone_size: many
v_call: TRBV7-3
d_call: .
cdr3_nt: TGTGCCAGCAGTTCACAAAGTGGAAACACCATATATTTT
cdr3_aa: CASSSQSGNTIYF

j_call: TRBJ2-2
clone_size: .
v_call: TRBV6-1
d_call: .
cdr3_nt: TGTGCCAGCAGTAGTACAGGGGAGGCCGGGGAGCTGTTTTTT
cdr3_aa: CASSSTGEAGELFF

j_call: TRBJ1-1
clone_size: .
v_call: TRBV6-1
d_call: .
cdr3_nt: TGTGCCAGCACCTACGGGGTGTTGAACACTGAAGCTTTCTTT
cdr3_aa: CASTYGVLNTEAFF

j_call: TRBJ2-3
clone_size: many
v_call: TRBV6-4
d_call: .
cdr3_nt: TGTGCCAGCAGTGACTCGGAGGGTGCATCGGATACGCAGTATTTT
cdr3_aa: CASSDSEGASDTQYF

j_call: TRBJ2-5
clone_size: many
v_call: TRBV5-1
d_call: TRBD1
cdr3_nt: TGCGCCAGCAGCTTAAACAGGGGTGAGACCCAGTACTTC
cdr3_aa: CASSLNRGETQYF

j_call: TRBJ2-2
clone_size: many
v_call: TRBV19
d_call: .
cdr3_nt: TGTGCCAGTAGTATCCTCCGGACGGATAACACCGGGGAGCTGTTTTTT
cdr3_aa: CASSILRTDNTGELFF

j_call: TRBJ1-2
clone_size: .
v_call: TRBV24-1
d_call: .
cdr3_nt: TGTGCCACCAGTAAAAGAGTGACTAACAATGGATACACCTTC
cdr3_aa: CATSKRVTNNGYTF

j_call: TRBJ2-7
clone_size: medium-sized
v_call: TRBV6-1
d_call: .
cdr3_nt: TGTGCCAGCAGTGCCCGCAAGGGTCCCTACGAGCAGTACTTC
cdr3_aa: CASSARKGPYEQYF

j_call: TRBJ2-1
clone_size: many
v_call: TRBV4-3
d_call: TRBD1
cdr3_nt: TGCGCCAGCAGCCCGGGACAGGGTGGTTCCTACAATGAGCAGTTCTTC
cdr3_aa: CASSPGQGGSYNEQFF

j_call: TRBJ2-7
clone_size: few
v_call: TRBV10-3
d_call: .
cdr3_nt: TGTGCCATCAGTTTGTCCACAGGGCGAACCTACGAGCAGTACTTC
cdr3_aa: CAISLSTGRTYEQYF

j_call: TRBJ2-5
clone_size: many
v_call: TRBV20-1
d_call: TRBD2
cdr3_nt: TGCAGTGCTAGAGATCCGCGGGGGGGGTCTCAAGAGACCCAGTACTTC
cdr3_aa: CSARDPRGGSQETQYF

j_call: TRBJ1-4
clone_size: many
v_call: TRBV4-2
d_call: .
cdr3_nt: TGTGCCAGCAGCCAAGATAGGTGGAGACAGATTGCAACTAATGAAAAACTGTTTTTT
cdr3_aa: CASSQDRWRQIATNEKLFF

j_call: TRBJ2-7
clone_size: .
v_call: TRBV11-2
d_call: TRBD2
cdr3_nt: TGTGCCAGCAGCGCAACTAGCGGGACTATCTCCTACGAGCAGTACTTC
cdr3_aa: CASSATSGTISYEQYF

j_call: TRBJ2-7
clone_size: medium-sized
v_call: TRBV20-1
d_call: TRBD2
cdr3_nt: TGCAGTGCTAGAGAACTAGCGGGGGGGCCCTTCTACGAGCAGTACTTC
cdr3_aa: CSARELAGGPFYEQYF

j_call: TRBJ1-5
clone_size: many
v_call: TRBV12-3/TRBV12-4
d_call: .
cdr3_nt: TGTGCCAGCAGGGAGAGCAATCAGCCCCAGCATTTT
cdr3_aa: CASRESNQPQHF

j_call: TRBJ2-4
clone_size: many
v_call: TRBV4-1
d_call: TRBD1
cdr3_nt: TGCGCCAGCAGCCAAGACAATCGACAGGGCAGGAACATTCAGTACTTC
cdr3_aa: CASSQDNRQGRNIQYF

j_call: TRBJ2-5
clone_size: many
v_call: TRBV19
d_call: .
cdr3_nt: TGTGCCAGTAGTCGACAATTCCAAGAGACCCAGTACTTC
cdr3_aa: CASSRQFQETQYF

j_call: TRBJ1-5
clone_size: .
v_call: TRBV7-8
d_call: .
cdr3_nt: TGTGCCAGCAGCCCTCCCGGAGTGTGTGATAAGCCCCAGCATTTT
cdr3_aa: CASSPPGVCDKPQHF

j_call: TRBJ2-3
clone_size: many
v_call: TRBV27
d_call: .
cdr3_nt: TGTGCCAGCAGCGCGCTACATAGGGGTCCGCAGTATTTT
cdr3_aa: CASSALHRGPQYF

j_call: TRBJ1-2
clone_size: many
v_call: TRBV7-9
d_call: TRBD1
cdr3_nt: TGTGCCAGCAGCTTGCGGACAGGCGATGGCTACACCTTC
cdr3_aa: CASSLRTGDGYTF

j_call: TRBJ2-1
clone_size: many
v_call: TRBV3-2
d_call: .
cdr3_nt: TGTGCCAGCACCCTCGACAGCTTGGGCTACAATGAGCAGTTCTTC
cdr3_aa: CASTLDSLGYNEQFF

j_call: TRBJ2-1
clone_size: many
v_call: TRBV6-4
d_call: TRBD2
cdr3_nt: TGTGCCAGCAAGATGACTAGCGGGAGTTCGGATGAGCAGTTCTTC
cdr3_aa: CASKMTSGSSDEQFF

j_call: TRBJ1-2
clone_size: .
v_call: TRBV12-5
d_call: TRBD1
cdr3_nt: TGTGCTAGTGCCTTAGGACAGGGGAGATTGTTGGGCTACACCTTC
cdr3_aa: CASALGQGRLLGYTF

j_call: TRBJ2-7
clone_size: once
v_call: TRBV5-1
d_call: .
cdr3_nt: TGCGCCAGCGCCCACGGGGGCCTATTAGGCAACGAGCAGTACTTC
cdr3_aa: CASAHGGLLGNEQYF

j_call: TRBJ2-1
clone_size: many
v_call: TRBV11-2
d_call: TRBD2
cdr3_nt: TGCGCCAGCAGCTTGATCAAGACTAGCGGGGGGGCCTGGGAGCAGTTCTTC
cdr3_aa: CASSLIKTSGGAWEQFF

j_call: TRBJ1-4
clone_size: many
v_call: TRBV28
d_call: .
cdr3_nt: TGTGCCAGCAATCGGGGGGCCAATGAAAAACTGTTTTTT
cdr3_aa: CASNRGANEKLFF

j_call: TRBJ2-3
clone_size: .
v_call: TRBV20-1
d_call: .
cdr3_nt: TGCAGTGCTAGTTATACTAGCCACCCCGCAGATACGCAGTATTTT
cdr3_aa: CSASYTSHPADTQYF

j_call: TRBJ2-6
clone_size: many
v_call: TRBV6-2/TRBV6-3
d_call: .
cdr3_nt: TGTGCCAGCAGTCGGACGTTGAGCTCTGGGGCCAATGTCCTGACTTTC
cdr3_aa: CASSRTLSSGANVLTF

j_call: TRBJ2-3
clone_size: .
v_call: TRBV20-1
d_call: .
cdr3_nt: TGCCGTGCTCAACATGCAAGCCTGAACCTGCATACGCAGTATTTT
cdr3_aa: CRAQHASLNLHTQYF

j_call: TRBJ1-1
clone_size: .
v_call: TRBV7-2
d_call: TRBD1
cdr3_nt: TGTGCCAGCAGCAACAGGGGTGGAGACACTGAAGCTTTCTTT
cdr3_aa: CASSNRGGDTEAFF

j_call: TRBJ2-7
clone_size: many
v_call: TRBV29-1
d_call: .
cdr3_nt: TGCAGCGTTGAAGTCGGATACGAGCAGTACTTC
cdr3_aa: CSVEVGYEQYF

j_call: TRBJ2-3
clone_size: .
v_call: TRBV2
d_call: .
cdr3_nt: TGTGCCAGCAAATTGAGGGTCGGAGATACGCGGTATTTT
cdr3_aa: CASKLRVGDTRYF

j_call: TRBJ2-2
clone_size: .
v_call: TRBV5-1
d_call: TRBD2
cdr3_nt: TGCGCCAGCAGCTTCAGAGCGGGGGGACACACCGGGGAGCTTTTTTTT
cdr3_aa: CASSFRAGGHTGELFF